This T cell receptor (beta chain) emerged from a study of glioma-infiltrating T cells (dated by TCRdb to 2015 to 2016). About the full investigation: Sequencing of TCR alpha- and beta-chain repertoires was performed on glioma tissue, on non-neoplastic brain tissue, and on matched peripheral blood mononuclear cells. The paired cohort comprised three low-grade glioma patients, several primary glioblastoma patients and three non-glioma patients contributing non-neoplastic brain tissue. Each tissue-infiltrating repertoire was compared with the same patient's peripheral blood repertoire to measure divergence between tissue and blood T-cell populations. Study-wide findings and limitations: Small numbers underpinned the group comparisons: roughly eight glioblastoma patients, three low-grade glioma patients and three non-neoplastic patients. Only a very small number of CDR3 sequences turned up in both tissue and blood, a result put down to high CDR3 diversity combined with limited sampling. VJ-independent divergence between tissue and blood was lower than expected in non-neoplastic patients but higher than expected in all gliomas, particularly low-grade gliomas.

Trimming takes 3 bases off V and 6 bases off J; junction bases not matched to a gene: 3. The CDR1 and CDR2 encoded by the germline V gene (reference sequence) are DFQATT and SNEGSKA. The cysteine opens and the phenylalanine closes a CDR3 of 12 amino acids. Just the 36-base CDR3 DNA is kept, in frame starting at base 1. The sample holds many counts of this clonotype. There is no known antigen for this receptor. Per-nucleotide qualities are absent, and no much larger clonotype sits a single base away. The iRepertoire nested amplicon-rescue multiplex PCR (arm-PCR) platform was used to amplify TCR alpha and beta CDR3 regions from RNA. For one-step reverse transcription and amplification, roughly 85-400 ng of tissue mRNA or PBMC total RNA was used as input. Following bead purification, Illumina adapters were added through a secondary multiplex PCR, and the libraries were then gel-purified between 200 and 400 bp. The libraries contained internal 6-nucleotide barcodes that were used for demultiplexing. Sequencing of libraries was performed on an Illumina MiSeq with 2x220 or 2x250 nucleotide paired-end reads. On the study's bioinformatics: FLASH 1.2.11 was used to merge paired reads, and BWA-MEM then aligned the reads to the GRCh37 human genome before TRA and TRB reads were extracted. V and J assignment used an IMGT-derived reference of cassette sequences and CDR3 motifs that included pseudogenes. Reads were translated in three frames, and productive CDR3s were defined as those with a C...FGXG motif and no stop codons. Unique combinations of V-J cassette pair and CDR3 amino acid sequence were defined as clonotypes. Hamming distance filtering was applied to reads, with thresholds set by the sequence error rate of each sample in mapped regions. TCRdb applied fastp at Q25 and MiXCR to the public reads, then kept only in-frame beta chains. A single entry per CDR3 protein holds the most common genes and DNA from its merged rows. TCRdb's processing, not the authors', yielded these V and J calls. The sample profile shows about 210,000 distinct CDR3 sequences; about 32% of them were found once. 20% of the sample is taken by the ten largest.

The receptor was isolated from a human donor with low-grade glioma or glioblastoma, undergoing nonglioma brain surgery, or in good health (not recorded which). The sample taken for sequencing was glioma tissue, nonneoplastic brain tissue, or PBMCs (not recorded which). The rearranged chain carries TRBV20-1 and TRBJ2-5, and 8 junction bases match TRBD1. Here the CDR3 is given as CSASRGQKTQYF. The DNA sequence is TGCAGTGCTAGCAGGGGGCAAAAGACCCAGTACTTC.